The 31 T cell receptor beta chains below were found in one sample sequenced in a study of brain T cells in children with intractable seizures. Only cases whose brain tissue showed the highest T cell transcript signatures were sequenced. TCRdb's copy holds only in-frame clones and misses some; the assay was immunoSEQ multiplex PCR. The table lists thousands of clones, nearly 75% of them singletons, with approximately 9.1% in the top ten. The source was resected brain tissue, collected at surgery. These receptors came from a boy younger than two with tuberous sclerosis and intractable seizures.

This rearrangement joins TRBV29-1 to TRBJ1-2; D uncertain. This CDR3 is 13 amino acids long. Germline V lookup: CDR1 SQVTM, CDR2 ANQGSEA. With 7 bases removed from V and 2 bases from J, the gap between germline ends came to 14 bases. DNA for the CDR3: TGCAGCGCGAGCCCGAATTTAAACTATGGCTACACCTTC. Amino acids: CSASPNLNYGYTF. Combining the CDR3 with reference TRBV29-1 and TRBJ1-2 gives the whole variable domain SAVISQKPSRDICQRGTSLTIQCQVDSQVTMMFWYRQQPGQSLTLIATANQGSEATYESGFVIDKFPISRPNLTFSTLTVSNMSPEDSSIYLCSASPNLNYGYTFGSGTRLTVV.

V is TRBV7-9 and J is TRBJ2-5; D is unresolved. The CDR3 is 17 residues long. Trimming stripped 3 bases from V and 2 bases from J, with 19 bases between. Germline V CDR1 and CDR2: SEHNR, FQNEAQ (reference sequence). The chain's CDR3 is CASSFVRTLRQQETQYF. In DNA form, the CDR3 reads TGTGCCAGCAGCTTCGTGAGGACCTTAAGGCAACAAGAGACCCAGTACTTC.

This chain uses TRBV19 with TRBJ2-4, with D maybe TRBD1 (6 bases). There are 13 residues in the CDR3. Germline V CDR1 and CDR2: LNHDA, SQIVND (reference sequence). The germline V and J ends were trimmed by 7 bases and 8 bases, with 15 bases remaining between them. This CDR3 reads CASTGRGWDIQYF. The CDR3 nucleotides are TGTGCCAGTACGGGCAGGGGTTGGGACATTCAGTACTTC.

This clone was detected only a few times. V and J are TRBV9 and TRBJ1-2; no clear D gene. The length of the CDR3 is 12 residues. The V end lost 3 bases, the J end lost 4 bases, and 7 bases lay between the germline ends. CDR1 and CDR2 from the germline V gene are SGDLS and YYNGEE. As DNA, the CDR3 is TGTGCCAGCAGCGGACAAATCTATGGCTACACCTTC. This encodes CASSGQIYGYTF.

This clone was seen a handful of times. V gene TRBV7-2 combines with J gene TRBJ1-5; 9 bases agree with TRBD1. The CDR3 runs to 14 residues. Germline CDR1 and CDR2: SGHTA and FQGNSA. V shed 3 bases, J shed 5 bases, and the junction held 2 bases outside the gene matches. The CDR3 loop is CASSFRQGDQPQHF. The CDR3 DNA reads TGTGCCAGCAGCTTCCGACAGGGGGATCAGCCCCAGCATTTT.

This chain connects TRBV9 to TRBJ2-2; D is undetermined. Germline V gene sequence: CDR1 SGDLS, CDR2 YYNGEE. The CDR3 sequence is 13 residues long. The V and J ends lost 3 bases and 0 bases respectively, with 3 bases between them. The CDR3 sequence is CASSATNTGELFF. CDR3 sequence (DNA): TGTGCCAGCAGCGCCACGAACACCGGGGAGCTGTTTTTT.

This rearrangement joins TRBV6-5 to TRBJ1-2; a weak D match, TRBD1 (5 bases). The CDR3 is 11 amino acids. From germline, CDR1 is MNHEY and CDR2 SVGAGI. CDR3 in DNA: TGTGCACTCAGAGGGGTCTATGGCTACACCTTC. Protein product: CALRGVYGYTF.

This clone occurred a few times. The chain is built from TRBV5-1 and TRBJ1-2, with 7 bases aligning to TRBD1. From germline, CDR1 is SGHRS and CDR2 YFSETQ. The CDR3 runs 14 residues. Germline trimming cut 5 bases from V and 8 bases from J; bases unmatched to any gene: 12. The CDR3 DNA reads TGCGCCAGCAGACTAGACACAGGGGCGTACGGCTACACCTTC. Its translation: CASRLDTGAYGYTF.

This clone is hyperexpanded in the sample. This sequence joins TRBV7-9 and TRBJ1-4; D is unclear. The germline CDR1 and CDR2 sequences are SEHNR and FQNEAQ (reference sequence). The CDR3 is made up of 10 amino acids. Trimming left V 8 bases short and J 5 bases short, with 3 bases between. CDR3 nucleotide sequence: TGTGCCAGCGGGAATGAAAAACTGTTTTTT. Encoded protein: CASGNEKLFF.

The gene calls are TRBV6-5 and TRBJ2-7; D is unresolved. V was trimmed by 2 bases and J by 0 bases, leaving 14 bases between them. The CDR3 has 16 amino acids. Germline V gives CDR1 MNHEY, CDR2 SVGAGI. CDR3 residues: CASSYGPAKLSYEQYF. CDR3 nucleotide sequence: TGTGCCAGCAGTTACGGTCCAGCTAAGCTCTCCTACGAGCAGTACTTC.

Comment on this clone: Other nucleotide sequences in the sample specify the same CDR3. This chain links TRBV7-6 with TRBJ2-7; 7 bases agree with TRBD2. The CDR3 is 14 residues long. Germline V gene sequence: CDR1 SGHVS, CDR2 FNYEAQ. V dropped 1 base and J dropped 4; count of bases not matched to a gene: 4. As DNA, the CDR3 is TGTGCCAGCAGCTTAGGAGGCGGGGGTTACGAGCAGTACTTC. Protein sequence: CASSLGGGGYEQYF.

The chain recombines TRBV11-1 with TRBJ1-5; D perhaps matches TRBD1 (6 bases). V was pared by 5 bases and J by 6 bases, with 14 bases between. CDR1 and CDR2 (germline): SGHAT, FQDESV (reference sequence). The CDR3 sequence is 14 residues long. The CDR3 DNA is TGTGCCAGCAGCGAAGACAGGAGTTCTCAGCCCCAGCATTTT. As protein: CASSEDRSSQPQHF.

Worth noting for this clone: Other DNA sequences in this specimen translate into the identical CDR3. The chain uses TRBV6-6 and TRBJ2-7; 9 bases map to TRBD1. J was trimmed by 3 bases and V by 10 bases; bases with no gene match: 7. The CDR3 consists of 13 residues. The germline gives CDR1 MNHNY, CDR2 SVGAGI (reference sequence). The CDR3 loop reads CAIRTGVNYEQYF. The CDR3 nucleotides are TGTGCCATACGGACAGGGGTTAACTACGAGCAGTACTTC.

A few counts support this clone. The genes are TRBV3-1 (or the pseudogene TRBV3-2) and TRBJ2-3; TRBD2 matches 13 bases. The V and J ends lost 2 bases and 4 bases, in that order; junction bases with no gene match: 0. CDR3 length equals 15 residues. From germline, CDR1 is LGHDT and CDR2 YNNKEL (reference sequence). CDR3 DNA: TGTGCCAGCAGCCAAACTAGCGGGGGGGCAGATACGCAGTATTTT. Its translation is CASSQTSGGADTQYF.

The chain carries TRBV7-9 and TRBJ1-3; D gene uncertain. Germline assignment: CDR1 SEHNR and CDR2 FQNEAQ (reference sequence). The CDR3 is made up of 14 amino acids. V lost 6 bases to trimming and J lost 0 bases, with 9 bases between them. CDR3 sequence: CASRSGGSGNTIYF. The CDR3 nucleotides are TGTGCCAGCAGGTCTGGCGGCTCTGGAAACACCATATATTTT. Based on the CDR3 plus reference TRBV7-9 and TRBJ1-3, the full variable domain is DTGVSQNPRHKITKRGQNVTFRCDPISEHNRLYWYRQTLGQGPEFLTYFQNEAQLEKSRLLSDRFSAERPKGSFSTLEIQRTEQGDSAMYLCASRSGGSGNTIYFGEGSWLTVV.

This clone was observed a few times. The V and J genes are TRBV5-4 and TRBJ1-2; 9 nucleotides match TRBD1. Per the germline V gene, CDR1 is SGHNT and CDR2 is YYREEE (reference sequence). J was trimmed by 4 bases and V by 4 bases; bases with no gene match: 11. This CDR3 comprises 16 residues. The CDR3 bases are TGTGCCAGCAGCCTCGGGACAGGGTATAACTCCTATGGCTACACCTTC. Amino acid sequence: CASSLGTGYNSYGYTF.

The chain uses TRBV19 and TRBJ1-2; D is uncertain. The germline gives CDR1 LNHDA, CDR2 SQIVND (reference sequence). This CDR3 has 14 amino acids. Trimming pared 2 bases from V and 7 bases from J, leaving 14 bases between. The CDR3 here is CASSIKTRGSGYTF. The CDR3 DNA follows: TGTGCCAGTAGTATAAAGACGAGAGGAAGTGGCTACACCTTC.

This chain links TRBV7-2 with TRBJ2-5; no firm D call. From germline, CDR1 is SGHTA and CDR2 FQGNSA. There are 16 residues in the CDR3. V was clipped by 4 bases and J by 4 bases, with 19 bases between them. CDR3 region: CASSSFFGLRVETQYF. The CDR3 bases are TGTGCCAGCAGCTCCTTCTTTGGCCTCCGGGTAGAGACCCAGTACTTC.

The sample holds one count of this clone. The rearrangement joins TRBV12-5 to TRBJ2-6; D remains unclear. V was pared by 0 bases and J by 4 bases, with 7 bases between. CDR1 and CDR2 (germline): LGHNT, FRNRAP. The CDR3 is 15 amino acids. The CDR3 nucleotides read TGTGCTAGTGGTTTGGTACCGACCGGGGCCAACGTCCTGACTTTC. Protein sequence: CASGLVPTGANVLTF.

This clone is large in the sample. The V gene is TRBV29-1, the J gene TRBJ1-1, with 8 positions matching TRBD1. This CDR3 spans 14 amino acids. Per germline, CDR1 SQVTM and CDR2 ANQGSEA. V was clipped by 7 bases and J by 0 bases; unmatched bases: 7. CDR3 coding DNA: TGCAGCGCCTGGACAGGGTCCATGAACACTGAAGCTTTCTTT. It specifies CSAWTGSMNTEAFF.

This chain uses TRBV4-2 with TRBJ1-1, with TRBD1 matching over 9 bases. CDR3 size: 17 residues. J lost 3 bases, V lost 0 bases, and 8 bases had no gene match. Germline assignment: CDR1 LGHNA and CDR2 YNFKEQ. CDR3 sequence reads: CASSQDLDGQGYTEAFF. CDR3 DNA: TGTGCCAGCAGCCAAGATCTTGATGGACAGGGGTACACTGAAGCTTTCTTT.

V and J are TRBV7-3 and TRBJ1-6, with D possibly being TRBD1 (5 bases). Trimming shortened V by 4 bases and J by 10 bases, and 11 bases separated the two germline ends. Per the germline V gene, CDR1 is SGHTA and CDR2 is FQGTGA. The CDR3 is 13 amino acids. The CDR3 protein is CASSSIRESPLHF. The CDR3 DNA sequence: TGTGCCAGCAGCTCAATCAGGGAGTCACCCCTCCACTTT.

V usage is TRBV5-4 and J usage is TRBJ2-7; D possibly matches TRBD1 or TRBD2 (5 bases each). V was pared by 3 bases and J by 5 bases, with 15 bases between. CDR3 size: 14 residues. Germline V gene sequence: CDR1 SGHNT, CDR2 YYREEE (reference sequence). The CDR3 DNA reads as TGTGCCAGCAGCTCTTGGGGACCCCAGGACGAGCAGTACTTC. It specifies CASSSWGPQDEQYF.

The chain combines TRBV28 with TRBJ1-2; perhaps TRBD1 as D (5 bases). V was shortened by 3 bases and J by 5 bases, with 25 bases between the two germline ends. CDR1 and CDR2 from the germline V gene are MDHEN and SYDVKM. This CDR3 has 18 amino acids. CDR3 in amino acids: CASSFFPRVPASTYGYTF. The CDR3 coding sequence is TGTGCCAGCAGTTTTTTTCCCAGGGTGCCAGCCAGCACATATGGCTACACCTTC.

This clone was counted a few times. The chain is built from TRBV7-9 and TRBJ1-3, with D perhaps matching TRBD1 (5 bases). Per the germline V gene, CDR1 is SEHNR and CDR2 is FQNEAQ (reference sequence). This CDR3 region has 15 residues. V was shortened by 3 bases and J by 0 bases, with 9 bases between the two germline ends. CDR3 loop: CASSLGDGSGNTIYF. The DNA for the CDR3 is TGTGCCAGCAGCTTGGGGGACGGCTCTGGAAACACCATATATTTT.

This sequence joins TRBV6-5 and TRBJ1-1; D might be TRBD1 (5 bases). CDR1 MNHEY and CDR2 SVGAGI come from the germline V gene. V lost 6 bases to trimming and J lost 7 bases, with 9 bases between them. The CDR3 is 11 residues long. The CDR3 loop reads CASSARGEAFF. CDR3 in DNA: TGTGCCAGCAGCGCGAGGGGTGAAGCTTTCTTT.

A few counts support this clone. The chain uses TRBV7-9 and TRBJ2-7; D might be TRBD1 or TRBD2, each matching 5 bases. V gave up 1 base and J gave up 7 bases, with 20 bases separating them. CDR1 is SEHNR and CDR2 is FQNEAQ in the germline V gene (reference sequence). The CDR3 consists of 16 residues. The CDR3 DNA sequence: TGTGCCAGCAGCTTAGTGGAGGTGTGGGACCTAGGGGAGCAGTACTTC. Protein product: CASSLVEVWDLGEQYF.

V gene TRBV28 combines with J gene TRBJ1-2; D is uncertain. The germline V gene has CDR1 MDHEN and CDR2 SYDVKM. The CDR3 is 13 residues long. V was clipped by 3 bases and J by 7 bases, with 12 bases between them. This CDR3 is CASSLGYKSGYTF. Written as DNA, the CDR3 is TGTGCCAGCAGTTTGGGCTACAAGAGTGGCTACACCTTC.

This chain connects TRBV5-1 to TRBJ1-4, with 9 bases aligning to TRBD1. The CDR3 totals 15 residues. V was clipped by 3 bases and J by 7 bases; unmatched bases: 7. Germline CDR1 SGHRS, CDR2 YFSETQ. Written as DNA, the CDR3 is TGCGCCAGCAGCTGGACAGGGGTTTTTGCTGAAAAACTGTTTTTT. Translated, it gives CASSWTGVFAEKLFF.

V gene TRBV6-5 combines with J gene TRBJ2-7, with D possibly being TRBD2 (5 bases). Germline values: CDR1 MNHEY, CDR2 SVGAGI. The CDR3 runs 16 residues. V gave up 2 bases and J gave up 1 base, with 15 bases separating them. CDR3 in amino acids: CASSYAFAGGSYEQYF. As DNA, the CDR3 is TGTGCCAGCAGTTACGCTTTCGCGGGCGGTTCCTACGAGCAGTACTTC.

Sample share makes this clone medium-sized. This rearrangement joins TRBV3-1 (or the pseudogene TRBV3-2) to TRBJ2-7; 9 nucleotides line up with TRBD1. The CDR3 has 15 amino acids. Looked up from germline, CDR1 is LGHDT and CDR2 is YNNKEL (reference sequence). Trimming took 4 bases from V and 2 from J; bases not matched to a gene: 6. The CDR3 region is CASSRPGTGTYEQYF. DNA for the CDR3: TGTGCCAGCAGCCGTCCCGGGACAGGGACCTACGAGCAGTACTTC.